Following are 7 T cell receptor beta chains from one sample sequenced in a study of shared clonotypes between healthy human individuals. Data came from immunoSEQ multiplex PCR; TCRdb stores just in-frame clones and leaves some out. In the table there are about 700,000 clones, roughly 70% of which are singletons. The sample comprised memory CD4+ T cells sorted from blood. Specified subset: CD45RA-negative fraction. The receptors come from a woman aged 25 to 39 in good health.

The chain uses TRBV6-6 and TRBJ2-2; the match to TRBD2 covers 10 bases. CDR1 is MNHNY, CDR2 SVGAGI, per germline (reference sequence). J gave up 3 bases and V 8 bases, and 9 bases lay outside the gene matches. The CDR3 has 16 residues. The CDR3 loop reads CASGKAGGRDTGELFF. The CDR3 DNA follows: TGTGCCAGCGGGAAAGCGGGAGGGCGAGACACCGGGGAGCTGTTTTTT.

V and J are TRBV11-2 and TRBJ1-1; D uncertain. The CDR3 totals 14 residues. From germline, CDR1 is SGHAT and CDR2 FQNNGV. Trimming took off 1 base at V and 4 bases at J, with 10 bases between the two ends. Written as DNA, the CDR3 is TGTGCCAGCAGCTTAGCTCCGGTGAGCACTGAAGCTTTCTTT. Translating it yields CASSLAPVSTEAFF.

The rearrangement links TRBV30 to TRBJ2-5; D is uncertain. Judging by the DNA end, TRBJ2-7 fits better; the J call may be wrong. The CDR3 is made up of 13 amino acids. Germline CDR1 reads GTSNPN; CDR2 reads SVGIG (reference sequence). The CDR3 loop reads CAWRSPPAYEQYF. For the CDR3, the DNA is TGTGCCTGGAGATCCCCCCCGGCCTACGAGCAGTACTTC.

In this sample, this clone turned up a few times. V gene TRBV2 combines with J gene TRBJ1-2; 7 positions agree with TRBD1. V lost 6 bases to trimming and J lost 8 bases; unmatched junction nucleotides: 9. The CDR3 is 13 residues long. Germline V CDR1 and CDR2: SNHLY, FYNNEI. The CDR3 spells CASRIDRVEGYTF. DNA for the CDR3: TGTGCCAGCAGGATTGACAGGGTGGAGGGCTACACCTTC.

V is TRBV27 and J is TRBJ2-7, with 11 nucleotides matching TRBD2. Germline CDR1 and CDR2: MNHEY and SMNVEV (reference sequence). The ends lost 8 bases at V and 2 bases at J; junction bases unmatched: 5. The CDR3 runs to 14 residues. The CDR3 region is CASSVAGGAYEQYF. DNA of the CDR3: TGTGCCAGCTCCGTAGCGGGGGGGGCCTACGAGCAGTACTTC.

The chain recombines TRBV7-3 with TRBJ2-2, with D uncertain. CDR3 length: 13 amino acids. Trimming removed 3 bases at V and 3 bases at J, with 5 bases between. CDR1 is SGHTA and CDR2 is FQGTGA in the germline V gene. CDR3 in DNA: TGTGCCAGCAGCTTGGTCCACACCGGGGAGCTGTTTTTT. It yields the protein CASSLVHTGELFF.

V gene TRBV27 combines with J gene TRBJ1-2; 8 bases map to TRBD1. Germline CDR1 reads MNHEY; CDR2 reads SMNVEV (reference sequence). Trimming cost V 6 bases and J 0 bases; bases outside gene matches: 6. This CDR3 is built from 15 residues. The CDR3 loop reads CASSSGTGANYGYTF. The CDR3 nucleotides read TGTGCCAGCAGCTCAGGGACAGGCGCTAACTATGGCTACACCTTC.